The 26 T cell receptor beta chains given below trace back to one sample, sequenced in a study of cytomegalovirus exposure and HLA in healthy donors. The PCR was carried out with 60 Vbeta primers and 13 Jbeta primers. The table came from immunoSEQ multiplex PCR; TCRdb's copy has only in-frame clones and leaves some out. Of roughly 100,000 clones listed, 83% were seen once; the top ten hold 5% to 6.5%. Sequenced: PBMCs. Receptor source: a young man in good health and CMV-seronegative.

This clone has more than one count but fewer than ten. This chain joins TRBV7-9 and TRBJ2-6, with a weak D call TRBD1 (6 bases). CDR3 length: 15 residues. Germline lookup yields CDR1 SEHNR and CDR2 FQNEAQ (reference sequence). V lost 5 bases to trimming and J lost 3 bases, with 11 bases between them. CDR3 DNA sequence: TGTGCCAGCAGCCATACAGGGTATGGGGCCAACGTCCTGACTTTC. Translation gives CASSHTGYGANVLTF.

V gene TRBV6-5 combines with J gene TRBJ2-1; no firm D call. The V and J ends lost 2 bases and 8 bases respectively, with 16 bases between them. This CDR3 has 15 residues. The germline CDR1 and CDR2 sequences are MNHEY and SVGAGI. CDR3 amino acids: CASSYPVVECYEQFF. The DNA of the CDR3 is TGTGCCAGCAGTTACCCGGTAGTGGAGTGTTATGAGCAGTTCTTC.

The chain is built from TRBV5-5 and TRBJ1-2; 9 bases are shared with TRBD1. Germline V gene sequence: CDR1 SGHKS, CDR2 YYEKEE (reference sequence). This CDR3 has 16 amino acids. The trim removed 6 bases at V and 5 bases at J, leaving 14 bases unmatched. The CDR3 coding sequence is TGTGCCAGCAAGAAATGGGGGGACAGGGATCCGTATGGCTACACCTTC. Translated: CASKKWGDRDPYGYTF.

The V and J genes are TRBV4-1 and TRBJ2-4; 7 bases map to TRBD2. After removal of 4 bases from V and 4 bases from J, the junction contained 10 bases not matched to a gene. CDR3 length equals 16 residues. Per germline, CDR1 MGHRA and CDR2 YSYEKL. The CDR3 nucleotides are TGCGCCAGCAGCCCTGGTAAAGCTAGCGGAAAAAACATTCAGTACTTC. Translated: CASSPGKASGKNIQYF.

The gene calls are TRBV6-1 and TRBJ2-1; 11 bases align to TRBD1. Germline CDR1 reads MNHNS; CDR2 reads SASEGT. The junction had 7 bases not matched to a gene; V was cut back by 5 bases and J by 7 bases. The CDR3 contains 15 residues. Written as DNA, the CDR3 is TGTGCCAGCAGTTCCGGACAGGGGGCGCGGAATGAGCAGTTCTTC. Its translation is CASSSGQGARNEQFF.

V usage is TRBV5-4 and J usage is TRBJ1-6, with 9 bases fitting TRBD1. Germline values: CDR1 SGHNT, CDR2 YYREEE (reference sequence). The trim removed 0 bases at V and 9 bases at J, leaving 4 bases unmatched. The CDR3 length is 15 residues. The CDR3 DNA is TGTGCCAGCAGCTTGGAAGGGACAGGGCTTTCACCCCTCCACTTT. Its translation: CASSLEGTGLSPLHF.

About this clone: Other nucleotide sequences in the sample specify the same CDR3. The J gene is TRBJ2-2, the V gene TRBV29-1; D is perhaps TRBD1 (6 bases). The ends were cut back, 6 bases at V and 7 bases at J, with 9 bases in the middle. Germline V gene data show CDR1 as SQVTM and CDR2 as ANQGSEA. The CDR3 is made up of 11 amino acids. CDR3 bases: TGCAGCGTGAAGGGACACGGGGAGCTGTTTTTT. It yields the protein CSVKGHGELFF.

This clone is a singleton in its sample. This rearrangement joins TRBV6-1 to TRBJ1-3; a weak D match, TRBD1 (6 bases). V lost 6 bases, J lost 8 bases, and 14 bases lay in between. The CDR3 runs to 13 residues. In germline, CDR1 is MNHNS, CDR2 SASEGT. The DNA of the CDR3 is TGTGCCAGCAGGGCTGGGGGCCGGGACACCATATATTTT. Translation: CASRAGGRDTIYF.

V gene TRBV25-1 combines with J gene TRBJ1-2, with TRBD1 matching 7 bases. CDR3 length: 14 residues. Looked up from germline, CDR1 is MGHDK and CDR2 is SYGVNS. V shed 4 bases, J shed 4 bases, and the junction held 6 bases outside the gene matches. CDR3 protein: CASSGPGGIYGYTF. DNA of the CDR3: TGTGCCAGCAGTGGGCCAGGGGGTATCTATGGCTACACCTTC.

CDR3 DNA sequence: TGTGCCAGCAGCCAACTCCAGCGGGGGGGCAATGAGCAGTTCTTC. Translated, it gives CASSQLQRGGNEQFF. The genes are TRBV4-2 and TRBJ2-1; 10 bases match TRBD2. The germline CDR1 and CDR2 sequences are LGHNA and YNFKEQ. V lost 2 bases and J lost 6; bases outside the gene matches: 4. The CDR3 is made up of 15 amino acids.

The chain joins TRBV12-5 to TRBJ2-5; the match to TRBD1 covers 9 bases. The germline V gene encodes CDR1 LGHNT and CDR2 FRNRAP. Trimming removed 5 bases from V and 1 base from J; junction bases left unmatched: 5. The CDR3 is 15 amino acids. The DNA for the CDR3 is TGTGCTAGTGGTCAGGGGACAGGGACCCAAGAGACCCAGTACTTC. Translation gives CASGQGTGTQETQYF.

This sequence joins TRBV2 and TRBJ1-2; weak D call: TRBD1 (6 bases). Germline CDR1 and CDR2: SNHLY and FYNNEI. The CDR3 is made up of 17 amino acids. The V gene lost 3 bases and the J gene lost 5 bases, with 22 bases spanning the gap. CDR3 DNA sequence: TGTGCCAGCAGTGATACCCCCCTTAGACAGGATGCTTATGGCTACACCTTC. Translated, it gives CASSDTPLRQDAYGYTF.

The chain recombines TRBV4-2 with TRBJ2-5, with 7 nucleotides matching TRBD2. The germline V gene encodes CDR1 LGHNA and CDR2 YNFKEQ. J lost 5 bases, V lost 0 bases, and 18 bases had no gene match. This CDR3 has 19 residues. This CDR3 is CASSQEGSSRAGVRETQYF. CDR3 nucleotides: TGTGCCAGCAGCCAAGAAGGGTCCTCCAGGGCGGGGGTAAGGGAGACCCAGTACTTC.

This chain uses TRBV9 with TRBJ2-2; the match to TRBD1 covers 8 bases. The CDR3 length is 21 residues. V lost 3 bases to trimming and J lost 0 bases; unmatched junction nucleotides: 19. Germline CDR1 is SGDLS and CDR2 is YYNGEE. The CDR3 coding sequence is TGTGCCAGCAGCGGGTTCCCACCTTTAGGACAGGGTAAATCGAACACCGGGGAGCTGTTTTTT. This gives the protein CASSGFPPLGQGKSNTGELFF.

The genes are TRBV19 and TRBJ2-7, with D possibly matching TRBD2 (6 bases). CDR1 and CDR2 from the germline V gene are LNHDA and SQIVND (reference sequence). The CDR3 is 15 amino acids. The V gene lost 7 bases and the J gene lost 2 bases, with 18 bases spanning the gap. The CDR3 is CASKGLADNTYEQYF. In nucleotides, the CDR3 is TGTGCCAGTAAGGGATTAGCGGACAACACCTACGAGCAGTACTTC.

The chain links TRBV6-5 to TRBJ2-7; D possibly corresponds to TRBD2 (6 bases). Germline V gene sequence: CDR1 MNHEY, CDR2 SVGAGI. V was shortened by 6 bases and J by 6 bases, with 18 bases between the two germline ends. This CDR3 contains 14 residues. For the CDR3, the DNA is TGTGCCAGCAGAAGCCCGACAAGTAGCGGCGAGCAGTACTTC. It specifies CASRSPTSSGEQYF.

The CDR3 region is CASGQTGGRDEQFF. CDR3 in DNA: TGTGCCAGCGGACAGACAGGGGGACGGGATGAGCAGTTCTTC. The chain joins TRBV27 to TRBJ2-1, with 9 bases identical to TRBD1. CDR1 and CDR2 from the germline V gene are MNHEY and SMNVEV (reference sequence). The CDR3 has 14 residues. The V and J ends lost 8 bases and 8 bases, in that order; junction bases with no gene match: 10.

This clone occurred a few times. This chain uses TRBV21-1 with TRBJ1-2; whether TRBD1, the table's D call, matches the DNA was not checked. TRBV21-1 is annotated as a pseudogene. The CDR3 runs to 14 residues. CDR3 nucleotides: TGTGCCAGCAGCAAAGAACAGGGGTTCTATGGCTACACCTTC. Its translation is CASSKEQGFYGYTF.

V usage is TRBV28 and J usage is TRBJ2-3, with TRBD2 matching 12 bases. The CDR3 sequence is 16 residues long. V dropped 2 bases and J dropped 8; count of bases not matched to a gene: 8. CDR1 and CDR2 (germline): MDHEN, SYDVKM. CDR3 nucleotides: TGTGCCAGCAGTTTAAGGCTAGCGGGAGGGCGGGGTACGCAGTATTTT. The encoded protein is CASSLRLAGGRGTQYF.

This chain links TRBV9 with TRBJ1-2; possible D gene TRBD1, 5 bases. The germline V and J ends were trimmed by 3 bases and 2 bases, with 8 bases remaining between them. Germline assignment: CDR1 SGDLS and CDR2 YYNGEE. This CDR3 has 13 amino acids. CDR3 residues: CASSEGLNYGYTF. The DNA of the CDR3 is TGTGCCAGCAGCGAGGGGTTAAACTATGGCTACACCTTC.

In its sample, this clone was seen once. The chain employs TRBV19 and TRBJ1-2, with D perhaps matching TRBD1 (6 bases). Trimming removed 6 bases at V and 3 bases at J, with 14 bases between. Looked up from germline, CDR1 is LNHDA and CDR2 is SQIVND (reference sequence). This CDR3 spans 14 amino acids. CDR3 region: CASRSRDTDYGYTF. In DNA, the CDR3 is TGTGCCAGTAGATCCCGGGACACAGACTATGGCTACACCTTC.

The chain recombines TRBV7-2 with TRBJ2-4, with TRBD1 matching 7 bases. Germline V gives CDR1 SGHTA, CDR2 FQGNSA. CDR3 length equals 15 residues. Losses at the gene ends were 0 bases for V and 8 bases for J; bases not matched to a gene: 7. The chain's CDR3 is CASSLADRVWDIQYF. Here the CDR3 DNA reads TGTGCCAGCAGCTTAGCCGACAGGGTTTGGGACATTCAGTACTTC. Complete variable domain (other parts from reference TRBV7-2 and TRBJ2-4): GAGVSQSPSNKVTEKGKDVELRCDPISGHTALYWYRQSLGQGLEFLIYFQGNSAPDKSGLPSDRFSAERTGGSVSTLTIQRTQQEDSAVYLCASSLADRVWDIQYFGAGTRLSVL.

The chain combines TRBV7-9 with TRBJ2-5; 9 bases fit TRBD2. Germline V CDR1 and CDR2: SEHNR, FQNEAQ (reference sequence). The junction had 4 bases not matched to a gene; V was cut back by 4 bases and J by 1 base. The CDR3 has 15 residues. CDR3 residues: CASSYLAGLQETQYF. The CDR3 bases are TGTGCCAGCAGCTACCTAGCGGGACTCCAAGAGACCCAGTACTTC.

This clone was found once. The chain combines TRBV9 with TRBJ2-7; D might be TRBD2 (6 bases). This CDR3 contains 21 residues. The V and J ends lost 4 bases and 1 base respectively, with 33 bases between them. Germline V CDR1 and CDR2: SGDLS, YYNGEE. This chain's CDR3 is CASSPRVGSGHLVSGSYEQYF. The CDR3 nucleotides are TGTGCCAGCAGCCCCCGAGTAGGGAGCGGGCATTTGGTTTCTGGGTCCTACGAGCAGTACTTC.

The chain combines TRBV11-3 with TRBJ2-2, with D maybe TRBD2 (6 bases). Between the trimmed V and J ends, which lost 2 bases and 0 bases, there was a span of 10 bases. CDR1 is SGHNT and CDR2 is YENEEA in the germline V gene. The CDR3 has 16 residues. In DNA, the CDR3 is TGTGCCAGCAGCTTACATGTAGCGGCGAACACCGGGGAGCTGTTTTTT. This sequence encodes CASSLHVAANTGELFF.

This chain links TRBV5-3 with TRBJ2-2, with a tentative D call TRBD1 (6 bases). TRBV5-3 is placed among ORFs of uncertain function. The CDR3 is 15 residues long. V was cut by 1 base and J by 1 base, with 8 bases left in between. The DNA for the CDR3 is TGTGCCAGAAGCTTGAGGGACATGAACACCGGGGAGCTGTTTTTT. Translation gives CARSLRDMNTGELFF.